The 3 T cell receptor beta chains presented below share a single source sample, sequenced in a study of early T cells in non-severe SARS-CoV-2 infection. MiXCR, run by TCRdb on the 5' RACE reads, gives a single entry per CDR3 protein. The profile shows 70,000 or so distinct CDR3 sequences, roughly 11% of them singletons. The sequencing sample was made of whole blood. The origin of the receptors is an adult who was a healthcare worker with PCR-confirmed SARS-CoV-2 infection or an uninfected control (not recorded which).

This clonotype was seen only a few times. This chain connects TRBV28 to TRBJ2-7, with D possibly being TRBD1 (7 bases). This CDR3 is built from 15 residues. V was cut by 6 bases and J by 5 bases, with 20 bases left in between. Germline CDR1 is MDHEN and CDR2 is SYDVKM. As DNA, the CDR3 is TGTGCCAGCAGCACCCGCGTCACCAGGGGGGACGAGCAGTACTTC. Protein: CASSTRVTRGDEQYF.

The sample holds many counts of this clonotype. The chain links TRBV11-2 to TRBJ2-3; D may be TRBD2 (6 bases). Trimming took 2 bases from V and 6 from J, leaving 15 bases between them. This CDR3 has 15 amino acids. Germline V gene sequence: CDR1 SGHAT, CDR2 FQNNGV. CDR3 amino acids: CASSLRAGISDTQYF. CDR3 in DNA: TGTGCCAGCAGCTTAAGGGCGGGAATATCGGATACGCAGTATTTT.

The rearrangement joins TRBV20-1 to TRBJ2-3; tentatively, D is TRBD2 (7 bases). Germline loops: CDR1 DFQATT, CDR2 SNEGSKA (reference sequence). The ends were cut back, 5 bases at V and 5 bases at J, with 17 bases in the middle. The CDR3 contains 14 residues. The CDR3 sequence: CSAGSRGGGDTQYF. CDR3 nucleotide sequence: TGCAGTGCTGGCAGTAGGGGAGGGGGAGATACGCAGTATTTT.